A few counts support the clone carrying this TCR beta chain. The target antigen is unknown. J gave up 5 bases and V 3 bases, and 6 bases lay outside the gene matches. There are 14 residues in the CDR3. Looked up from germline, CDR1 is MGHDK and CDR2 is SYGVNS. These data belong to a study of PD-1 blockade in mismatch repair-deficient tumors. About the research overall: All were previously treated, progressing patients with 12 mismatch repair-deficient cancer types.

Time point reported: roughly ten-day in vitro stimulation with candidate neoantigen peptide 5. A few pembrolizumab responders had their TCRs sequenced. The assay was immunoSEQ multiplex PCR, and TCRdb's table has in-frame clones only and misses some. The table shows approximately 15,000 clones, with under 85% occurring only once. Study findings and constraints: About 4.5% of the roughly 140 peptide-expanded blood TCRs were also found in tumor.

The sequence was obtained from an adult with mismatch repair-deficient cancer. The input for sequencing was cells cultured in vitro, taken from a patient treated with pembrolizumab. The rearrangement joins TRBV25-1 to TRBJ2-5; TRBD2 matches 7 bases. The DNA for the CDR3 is TGTGCCAGCAGTGAGGGGGGGGGTCGGGAGACCCAGTACTTC. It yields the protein CASSEGGGRETQYF. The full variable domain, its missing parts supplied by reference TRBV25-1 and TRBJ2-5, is EADIYQTPRYLVIGTGKKITLECSQTMGHDKMYWYQQDPGMELHLIHYSYGVNSTEKGDLSSESTVSRIRTEHFPLTLESARPSHTSQYLCASSEGGGRETQYFGPGTRLLVL.